The entry below describes one T cell receptor beta chain. The antigen remains undetermined. Those who donated were healthy bone marrow donors. The data are from a study of cytomegalovirus exposure and HLA in healthy donors. Both 60 Vbeta primers and 13 Jbeta primers went into the PCR. TCRdb's copy holds only in-frame clones and misses some; the assay was immunoSEQ multiplex PCR. The sample holds about 160,000 clones, 55% to 80% seen once. The CDR3 is 13 amino acids. Trimming removed 4 bases from V and 10 bases from J, with 17 bases in between. The germline gives CDR1 SGDLS, CDR2 YYNGEE. General study results and limits: Reportedly, fewer N-insertions than the approximately 690-donor mean appeared in an Asian-associated ancestry cluster in a later analysis. With DRB1 most and HLA-C fewest, TCR association rates differed between HLA loci in a later analysis. Analyzed later, most CMV-associated TCR beta chains appeared HLA-restricted.

Source material: PBMCs. The receptor comes from an older woman in good health and CMV-seropositive. The rearrangement links TRBV9 to TRBJ1-2; possibly TRBD1 for D (5 bases). CDR3 protein: CASSPGGNRLYTF. Written as DNA, the CDR3 is TGTGCCAGCAGCCCCGGGGGTAATAGACTCTACACCTTC.